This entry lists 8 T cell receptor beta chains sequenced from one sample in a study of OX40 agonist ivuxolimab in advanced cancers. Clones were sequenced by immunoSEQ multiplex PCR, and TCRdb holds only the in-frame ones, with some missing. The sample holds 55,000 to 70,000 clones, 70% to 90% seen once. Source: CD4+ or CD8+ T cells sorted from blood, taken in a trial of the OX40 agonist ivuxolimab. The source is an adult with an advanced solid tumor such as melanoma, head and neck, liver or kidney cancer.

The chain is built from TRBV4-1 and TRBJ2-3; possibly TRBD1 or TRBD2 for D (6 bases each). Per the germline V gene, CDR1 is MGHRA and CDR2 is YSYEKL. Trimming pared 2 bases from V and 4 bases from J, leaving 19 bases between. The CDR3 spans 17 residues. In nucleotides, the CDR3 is TGCGCCAGCAGCCAACTAGCCCTAGGGGGGTTGGCAGATACGCAGTATTTT. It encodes CASSQLALGGLADTQYF.

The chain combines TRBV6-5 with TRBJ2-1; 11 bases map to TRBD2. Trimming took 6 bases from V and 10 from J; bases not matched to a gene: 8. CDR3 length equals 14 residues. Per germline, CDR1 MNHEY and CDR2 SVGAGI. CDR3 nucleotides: TGTGCCAGCAGCCATAGCGGGAGGGCCGGGGAGCAGTTCTTC. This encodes CASSHSGRAGEQFF.

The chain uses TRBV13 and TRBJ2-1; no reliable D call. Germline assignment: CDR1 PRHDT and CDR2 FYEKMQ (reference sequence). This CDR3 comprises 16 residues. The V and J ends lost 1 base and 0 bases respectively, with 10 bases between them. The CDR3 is CASSLEGSYSYNEQFF. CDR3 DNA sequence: TGTGCCAGCAGCTTAGAGGGCAGCTACTCCTACAATGAGCAGTTCTTC.

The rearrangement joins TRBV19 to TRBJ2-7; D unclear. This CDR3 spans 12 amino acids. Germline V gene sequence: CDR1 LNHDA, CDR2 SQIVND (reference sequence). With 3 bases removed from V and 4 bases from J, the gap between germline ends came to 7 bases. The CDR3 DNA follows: TGTGCCAGTAGTATGAGTGGGTACGAGCAGTACTTC. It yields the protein CASSMSGYEQYF.

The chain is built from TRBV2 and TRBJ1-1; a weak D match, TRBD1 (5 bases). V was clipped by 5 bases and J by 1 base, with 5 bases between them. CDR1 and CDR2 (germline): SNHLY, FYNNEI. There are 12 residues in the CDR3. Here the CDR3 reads CASSTGNTEAFF. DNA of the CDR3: TGTGCCAGCAGTACAGGGAACACTGAAGCTTTCTTT.

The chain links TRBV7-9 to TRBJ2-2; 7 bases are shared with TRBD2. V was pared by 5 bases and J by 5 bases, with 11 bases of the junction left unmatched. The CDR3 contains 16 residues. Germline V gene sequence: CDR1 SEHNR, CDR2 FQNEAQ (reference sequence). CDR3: CASSILLARRTGELFF. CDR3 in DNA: TGTGCCAGCAGCATCCTACTAGCGAGAAGGACCGGGGAGCTGTTTTTT.

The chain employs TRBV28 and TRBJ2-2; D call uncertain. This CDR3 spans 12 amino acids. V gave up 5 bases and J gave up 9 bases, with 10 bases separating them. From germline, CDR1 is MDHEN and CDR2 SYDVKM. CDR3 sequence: CASSPPDRELFF. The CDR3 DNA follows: TGTGCCAGCAGTCCCCCCGATAGGGAGCTGTTTTTT. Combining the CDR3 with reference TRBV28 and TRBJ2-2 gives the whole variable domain DVKVTQSSRYLVKRTGEKVFLECVQDMDHENMFWYRQDPGLGLRLIYFSYDVKMKEKGDIPEGYSVSREKKERFSLILESASTNQTSMYLCASSPPDRELFFGEGSRLTVL.

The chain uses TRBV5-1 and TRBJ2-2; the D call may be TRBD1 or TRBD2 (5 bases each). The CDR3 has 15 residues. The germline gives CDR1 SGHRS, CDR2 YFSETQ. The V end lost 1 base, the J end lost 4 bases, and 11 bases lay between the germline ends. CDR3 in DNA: TGCGCCAGCAGCTTGTCCGGGGCCAGCACCGGGGAGCTGTTTTTT. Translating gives CASSLSGASTGELFF.